These T cell receptor beta chains were read from a single sample in a study of cytomegalovirus exposure and HLA in healthy donors. Libraries were prepared by immunoSEQ multiplex PCR; TCRdb keeps only in-frame clonotypes and omits some of them. The sample includes some 140,000 clones, 65% to 80% of them seen just once. Sequencing was carried out using PBMCs. Receptor source: a man aged 35-49 years in good health and CMV-seropositive. CDR3s include the opening cysteine and the closing phenylalanine or tryptophan. D genes are given only for firm matches. Clone size is given for some rows only: seen once, a few or many times, or a class if the clone is expanded.

v_gene: TRBV5-1; d_gene: TRBD2; abundance: NA; j_gene: TRBJ2-3; CDR3aa: CASSRLAETYTDTQYF; CDR3nt: TGCGCCAGCAGCCGACTAGCGGAAACTTACACAGATACGCAGTATTTT
v_gene: TRBV15; d_gene: NA; abundance: NA; j_gene: TRBJ2-3; CDR3aa: CATSRDQRSDTQYF; CDR3nt: TGTGCCACCAGCAGAGATCAGAGGTCAGATACGCAGTATTTT
v_gene: TRBV2; d_gene: TRBD2; abundance: NA; j_gene: TRBJ2-2; CDR3aa: CASAGGSHTGELFF; CDR3nt: TGTGCCAGCGCGGGGGGCAGTCACACCGGGGAGCTGTTTTTT
v_gene: TRBV2; d_gene: NA; abundance: NA; j_gene: TRBJ2-3; CDR3aa: CASRGDTDTQYF; CDR3nt: TGTGCCAGCAGGGGCGACACAGATACGCAGTATTTT
v_gene: TRBV18; d_gene: TRBD2; abundance: NA; j_gene: TRBJ2-3; CDR3aa: CASSLTSGRSADTQYF; CDR3nt: TGTGCCAGCTCGCTGACTAGCGGGCGGTCGGCAGATACGCAGTATTTT
v_gene: TRBV5-1; d_gene: NA; abundance: NA; j_gene: TRBJ2-7; CDR3aa: CASSWSGPPSYEQYF; CDR3nt: TGCGCCAGCAGCTGGTCGGGTCCCCCGTCCTACGAGCAGTACTTC
v_gene: TRBV5-1; d_gene: TRBD1; abundance: NA; j_gene: TRBJ2-7; CDR3aa: CASSIGDSNYEQYF; CDR3nt: TGCGCCAGCAGCATCGGGGACAGCAACTACGAGCAGTACTTC
v_gene: TRBV29-1; d_gene: TRBD1; abundance: NA; j_gene: TRBJ2-5; CDR3aa: CSVRTGPEETQYF; CDR3nt: TGCAGCGTCCGGACAGGACCTGAGGAGACCCAGTACTTC
v_gene: TRBV5-6; d_gene: TRBD2; abundance: once; j_gene: TRBJ2-5; CDR3aa: CASTSSGSRETQYF; CDR3nt: TGTGCCAGCACTTCTAGCGGGTCCCGCGAGACCCAGTACTTC
v_gene: TRBV27; d_gene: NA; abundance: NA; j_gene: TRBJ2-7; CDR3aa: CASSPSVGLMTYEQYF; CDR3nt: TGTGCCAGCAGTCCGTCCGTCGGACTTATGACCTACGAGCAGTACTTC
v_gene: TRBV9; d_gene: TRBD2; abundance: NA; j_gene: TRBJ2-1; CDR3aa: CASSSLAGGKHEQFF; CDR3nt: TGTGCCAGCAGCTCCTTAGCGGGAGGTAAGCATGAGCAGTTCTTC
v_gene: TRBV28; d_gene: NA; abundance: NA; j_gene: TRBJ1-2; CDR3aa: CASSRGVNYGYTF; CDR3nt: TGTGCCAGCAGCAGAGGCGTCAACTATGGCTACACCTTC
v_gene: TRBV29-1; d_gene: NA; abundance: NA; j_gene: TRBJ2-3; CDR3aa: CSGDSSTDTQYF; CDR3nt: TGCAGCGGGGACTCTAGCACAGATACGCAGTATTTT
v_gene: TRBV28; d_gene: NA; abundance: NA; j_gene: TRBJ1-6; CDR3aa: CASSFRQYNSPLHF; CDR3nt: TGTGCCAGCAGTTTTCGACAGTATAATTCACCCCTCCACTTT
v_gene: TRBV25-1; d_gene: TRBD1; abundance: few; j_gene: TRBJ2-2; CDR3aa: CASSQGAHTGELFF; CDR3nt: TGTGCCAGCAGCCAGGGGGCGCACACCGGGGAGCTGTTTTTT
v_gene: TRBV5-1; d_gene: TRBD2; abundance: NA; j_gene: TRBJ2-3; CDR3aa: CASSLGISGSSDTQYF; CDR3nt: TGCGCCAGCAGCTTGGGTATTAGCGGGAGTTCAGATACGCAGTATTTT
v_gene: TRBV7-9; d_gene: NA; abundance: once; j_gene: TRBJ2-7; CDR3aa: CASSEQGSYEQYF; CDR3nt: TGTGCCAGCAGCGAACAGGGATCCTACGAGCAGTACTTC
v_gene: TRBV15; d_gene: NA; abundance: NA; j_gene: TRBJ2-5; CDR3aa: CATSDGLQQTQYF; CDR3nt: TGTGCCACCAGCGACGGACTACAGCAGACCCAGTACTTC
v_gene: TRBV5-1; d_gene: TRBD1; abundance: NA; j_gene: TRBJ1-6; CDR3aa: CASSPRDRGDSPLHF; CDR3nt: TGCGCCAGCAGCCCGCGGGACAGGGGGGATTCACCCCTCCACTTT
v_gene: TRBV13; d_gene: NA; abundance: NA; j_gene: TRBJ2-7; CDR3aa: CANSLPGVEQYF; CDR3nt: TGTGCCAACAGCCTACCAGGGGTCGAGCAGTACTTC
v_gene: TRBV5-4; d_gene: NA; abundance: NA; j_gene: TRBJ1-1; CDR3aa: CASSLRDSNTEAFF; CDR3nt: TGTGCCAGCAGCTTAAGGGACTCGAACACTGAAGCTTTCTTT
v_gene: TRBV6-6; d_gene: NA; abundance: NA; j_gene: TRBJ1-1; CDR3aa: CASSLRRGGTEAFF; CDR3nt: TGTGCCAGCAGCCTCCGGAGGGGAGGAACTGAAGCTTTCTTT
v_gene: TRBV5-6; d_gene: NA; abundance: NA; j_gene: TRBJ2-2; CDR3aa: CASSSGLYTGELFF; CDR3nt: TGTGCCAGCAGCTCTGGACTATACACCGGGGAGCTGTTTTTT
v_gene: TRBV27; d_gene: NA; abundance: NA; j_gene: TRBJ2-5; CDR3aa: CATSGPGGPQYF; CDR3nt: TGTGCCACCTCCGGCCCCGGGGGGCCTCAGTACTTC
v_gene: TRBV5-6; d_gene: TRBD2; abundance: NA; j_gene: TRBJ2-3; CDR3aa: CASSFGLAVGTDTQYF; CDR3nt: TGTGCCAGCAGCTTTGGACTAGCGGTAGGCACAGATACGCAGTATTTT
v_gene: TRBV19; d_gene: NA; abundance: NA; j_gene: TRBJ1-1; CDR3aa: CASRPPAHRNTEAFF; CDR3nt: TGTGCCAGTAGACCCCCCGCCCACAGGAACACTGAAGCTTTCTTT
v_gene: TRBV5-1; d_gene: NA; abundance: few; j_gene: TRBJ2-3; CDR3aa: CASSLLIAADTQYF; CDR3nt: TGCGCCAGCAGCTTGTTAATAGCGGCGGATACGCAGTATTTT
v_gene: TRBV19; d_gene: TRBD1; abundance: NA; j_gene: TRBJ1-5; CDR3aa: CASSPTGSLVDSNQPQHF; CDR3nt: TGTGCCAGTAGCCCGACAGGGTCCCTAGTGGATAGCAATCAGCCCCAGCATTTT
v_gene: TRBV15; d_gene: TRBD2; abundance: once; j_gene: TRBJ2-1; CDR3aa: CATSRETGLAGSRYNEQFF; CDR3nt: TGTGCCACCAGCAGAGAGACGGGACTAGCGGGATCCCGATACAATGAGCAGTTCTTC
v_gene: TRBV5-1; d_gene: NA; abundance: NA; j_gene: TRBJ2-7; CDR3aa: CASSLEGRHWGNSYEQYF; CDR3nt: TGCGCCAGCAGCTTGGAAGGCCGCCACTGGGGCAACTCCTACGAGCAGTACTTC
v_gene: TRBV19; d_gene: TRBD2; abundance: NA; j_gene: TRBJ2-7; CDR3aa: CASSIPPLAGTSYEQYF; CDR3nt: TGTGCCAGTAGTATCCCTCCCTTAGCGGGAACCTCCTACGAGCAGTACTTC
v_gene: TRBV27; d_gene: NA; abundance: NA; j_gene: TRBJ1-1; CDR3aa: CASSLHNLDTEAFF; CDR3nt: TGTGCCAGCAGTTTGCACAACCTAGACACTGAAGCTTTCTTT
v_gene: TRBV4-2; d_gene: NA; abundance: NA; j_gene: TRBJ1-1; CDR3aa: CASSQTGKNTEAFF; CDR3nt: TGTGCCAGCAGCCAAACGGGTAAGAACACTGAAGCTTTCTTT
v_gene: TRBV6-5; d_gene: NA; abundance: once; j_gene: TRBJ1-1; CDR3aa: CASSYNGGEAFF; CDR3nt: TGTGCCAGCAGTTACAACGGGGGGGAAGCTTTCTTT
v_gene: TRBV28; d_gene: TRBD1; abundance: NA; j_gene: TRBJ1-6; CDR3aa: CASSLGTGEDLGSPLHF; CDR3nt: TGTGCCAGCAGTTTGGGGACAGGGGAGGATTTGGGTTCACCCCTCCACTTT